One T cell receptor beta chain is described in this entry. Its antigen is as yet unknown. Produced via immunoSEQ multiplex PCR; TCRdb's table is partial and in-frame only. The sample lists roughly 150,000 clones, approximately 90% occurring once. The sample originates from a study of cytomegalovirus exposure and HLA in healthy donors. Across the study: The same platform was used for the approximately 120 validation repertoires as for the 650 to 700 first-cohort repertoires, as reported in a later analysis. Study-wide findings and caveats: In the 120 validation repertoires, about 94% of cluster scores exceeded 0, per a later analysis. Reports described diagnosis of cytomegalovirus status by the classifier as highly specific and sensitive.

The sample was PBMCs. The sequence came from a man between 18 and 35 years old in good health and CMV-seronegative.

The CDR3 is CASIASGNEQFF. The CDR3 nucleotides are TGCGCCAGCATCGCGTCGGGCAATGAGCAGTTCTTC. The V gene is TRBV10-2, the J gene TRBJ2-1, with D unclear. The CDR3 runs to 12 residues. Germline values: CDR1 WSHSY, CDR2 SAAADI. The V and J ends lost 7 bases and 6 bases respectively, with 10 bases between them.